This paragraph covers one T cell receptor (beta chain) sequence. This sample was taken from a study of technical replicates of blood from a handful of donors. V shed 4 bases and J 6 bases; nucleotides not matched to a gene: 10. CDR1 and CDR2 (germline): SGHRS, YFSETQ. The CDR3 has 15 residues. Repertoires were generated with immunoSEQ multiplex PCR, while TCRdb's copy carries only in-frame clones and drops some. This table holds about 79,000 clones, around 94% found once. The sequence was obtained from a human donor in good health. V usage is TRBV5-1 and J usage is TRBJ2-1, with 7 positions matching TRBD2. The source material was T cells isolated from PBMCs. In DNA, the CDR3 is TGCGCCAGCAGCCTAGCGGCCGCTAGCGGCAATGAGCAGTTCTTC. This encodes CASSLAAASGNEQFF. The entire variable domain, with the rest obtained from reference TRBV5-1 and TRBJ2-1, is as follows: KAGVTQTPRYLIKTRGQQVTLSCSPISGHRSVSWYQQTPGQGLQFLFEYFSETQRNKGNFPGRFSGRQFSNSRSEMNVSTLELGDSALYLCASSLAAASGNEQFFGPGTRLTVL.